This TCR beta chain stems from a study of regulatory T cells in long-lasting Graves disease. This clonotype was observed a handful of times. Both iRepertoire HTBI primers and Arm-PCR of CDR3 regions were used to build the TCR beta libraries. TCRdb processed the multiplex PCR reads anew with MiXCR; each CDR3 protein has one entry. The repertoire holds some 500,000 distinct CDR3 sequences, 15% to 20% seen once, with more than 20% in the top ten. This sample's time point: newly diagnosed GD, antithyroid drugs for less than 3 months. Extracted PBMC RNA gave rise to the TCR library. Patients hailed from an endocrinology department in Xi'an, China. The CDR3 contains 15 residues. The germline V gene has CDR1 KGHDR and CDR2 SFDVKD. V gave up 2 bases and J gave up 3 bases, with 11 bases separating them. This sample also belongs to another study, concerning T cells in Graves' hyperthyroidism and ophthalmopathy. From that paper: Investigators excluded patients with uncontrolled infection, other autoimmune disease, pregnancy or lactation. Initially, a first-round RT-PCR of the TCR CDR3 employed the HTBI primer set. Median prediction lead before ophthalmopathy onset was 6.5 months with the model.

The specimen comprised peripheral blood mononuclear cells (PBMCs), sampled at new diagnosis, from a patient treated with antithyroid drugs. The sequence was obtained from a woman aged 35-65 years with Graves disease. The chain joins TRBV24-1 to TRBJ2-3; no clear D. The CDR3 is CATSDSLLGTDTQYF. The CDR3 DNA reads TGTGCCACCAGTGATTCTCTCCTGGGGACAGATACGCAGTATTTT.